The subject of this entry is one T cell receptor beta chain. The sample is drawn from a study of blood T cell repertoires in COVID-19. Here immunoSEQ multiplex PCR was the method, and the copy in TCRdb shows in-frame clones only, minus some. The top ten clones hold less than 5.5% of a sample with 150,000 to 200,000 clones, approximately 80% of them seen once. This study enrolled people aged about 18 to 90 from about two dozen US geographic areas. Germline values: CDR1 MNHEY, CDR2 SVGAGI. The CDR3 consists of 15 residues. The V segment lost 7 bases and the J segment 9 bases; nucleotides outside the gene matches: 14.

The chain is built from TRBV6-5 and TRBJ2-1, with TRBD2 identical over 8 bases. The TCR was taken from a woman in her sixties with acute COVID-19. The sample consisted of PBMCs or T cells enriched from blood (not recorded which). The DNA for the CDR3 is TGTGCCAGCATTATCGGAGCGCGGGAGGCGGCTGAGCAGTTCTTC. It translates to CASIIGAREAAEQFF.